This is a list of T cell receptor beta chains from one sample in a study of post-analysis software for immune sequencing data. One entry per CDR3 protein results from TCRdb running MiXCR on the PCR reads. The sample gives under 900,000 distinct CDR3 sequences, 53% of which show up once; roughly 4.4% is in the top ten. The sequenced sample consisted of blood. Every receptor here comes from a girl between 5 and 17 years old with multiple sclerosis. Each CDR3 is given with its conserved first and last residue. D genes are given only for firm matches.

CSTTGRDTQYF | TRBV20-1 | - | TRBJ2-3
CSVEIGPPEGNEQFF | TRBV29-1 | - | TRBJ2-1
CASRTQGAKNQPQHF | TRBV2 | TRBD1 | TRBJ1-5
CSARGSGGSETRYF | TRBV20-1 | TRBD2 | TRBJ2-7
CAISEAGDSPLHF | TRBV10-3 | - | TRBJ1-6
CSVAPTFNGYTF | TRBV29-1 | - | TRBJ1-2
CASSSPDWSSYEQYF | TRBV12-3/TRBV12-4 | - | TRBJ2-7
CSVEDTSGNYNEQFF | TRBV29-1 | TRBD2 | TRBJ2-1
CASSLNLGSGYTF | TRBV13 | - | TRBJ1-2
CSVFGDSYGYTF | TRBV29-1 | TRBD1 | TRBJ1-2
CASTKAGWLNEQFF | TRBV6-5 | - | TRBJ2-1